This TCR beta chain is drawn from a study of blood T cell repertoires in COVID-19. In the study overall: Samples taken during acute and convalescent COVID-19 were collected in the United States, Italy and Spain. Sample material is recorded as cDNA or gDNA derived from T cells, B-cell-depleted T cells, or PBMCs.

The V end was cut by 6 bases, the J end by 3 bases, with 15 bases between. Germline values: CDR1 MNHEY, CDR2 SVGAGI. The CDR3 loop spans 14 amino acids. Study processing details: Scientists estimated how many nucleated cells there were by amplifying reference gene primers. Some clones are missing from TCRdb's copy, which holds only in-frame ones; the method was immunoSEQ multiplex PCR. That table is the source of V, J and clone size, and D and trimming were worked out from the DNA. The sample lists more than 95,000 clones, roughly 87% seen once, with about 7.7% in the top ten. The source of this sequence is a human donor in a cohort sampled during active COVID-19. The chain combines TRBV6-5 with TRBJ2-7, with TRBD1 as a possible D gene (5 bases). Source material: peripheral blood. CDR3 sequence: CASRKPHDSYEQYF. The CDR3 bases are TGTGCCAGCAGGAAACCCCACGACAGCTACGAGCAGTACTTC.